The 26 T cell receptor beta chains listed next were all sequenced from one sample in a study of blood T cell repertoires in COVID-19 (dated by TCRdb to about 2020). Receptors were amplified or captured by the immunoSEQ multiplex PCR assay. TCRdb took this table from immuneACCESS and kept in-frame rearrangements with V and J called. Such tables lack part of the clones; where checked against another copy, unresolved V genes explain under half of the gap, and the rest is unexplained. The sample table contains over 75,000 clones; only one count was recorded for approximately 82% of them. Approximately 1.3% of the sample is in the top ten clones. The sequencing sample was made of peripheral blood. Source of these receptors: a woman of 80 years or more with acute or convalescent COVID-19.

The chain combines TRBV28 with TRBJ1-2, with 11 bases aligning to TRBD1. CDR1 and CDR2 from the germline V gene are MDHEN and SYDVKM. The CDR3 loop spans 15 amino acids. V dropped 5 bases and J dropped 8; count of bases not matched to a gene: 10. Here the CDR3 DNA reads TGTGCCAGCAGTCCCGGGACAGGGGGTAGAATAGGCTACACCTTC. It codes for CASSPGTGGRIGYTF.

The chain couples TRBV5-4 to TRBJ1-1; the match to TRBD1 covers 7 bases. CDR3 size: 16 residues. V was pared by 4 bases and J by 6 bases, with 15 bases of the junction left unmatched. Germline-derived CDR1 and CDR2 are SGHNT and YYREEE (reference sequence). CDR3 bases: TGTGCCAGCAGCACCGACGCGGACAGGTCCCCAGCTGAAGCTTTCTTT. It specifies CASSTDADRSPAEAFF.

V gene TRBV5-1 combines with J gene TRBJ2-1; TRBD2 matches 14 bases. This CDR3 is built from 17 residues. After removal of 4 bases from V and 1 base from J, the junction contained 4 bases not matched to a gene. Germline-derived CDR1 and CDR2 are SGHRS and YFSETQ. CDR3 bases: TGCGCCAGCAGCCGACTAGCGGGGGGGCTGTCCTACAATGAGCAGTTCTTC. It encodes CASSRLAGGLSYNEQFF. The whole variable domain, remainder taken from reference TRBV5-1 and TRBJ2-1, is KAGVTQTPRYLIKTRGQQVTLSCSPISGHRSVSWYQQTPGQGLQFLFEYFSETQRNKGNFPGRFSGRQFSNSRSEMNVSTLELGDSALYLCASSRLAGGLSYNEQFFGPGTRLTVL.

The J gene is TRBJ1-3, the V gene TRBV18, with 9 bases lining up with TRBD1. V lost 3 bases to trimming and J lost 8 bases; unmatched junction nucleotides: 8. Germline lookup yields CDR1 KGHSH and CDR2 LQKENI. The CDR3 length is 15 residues. The CDR3 sequence is CASSPPRQGGDTIYF. The CDR3 nucleotides read TGTGCCAGCTCACCGCCGAGACAGGGGGGAGACACCATATATTTT. Using reference TRBV18 and TRBJ1-3 for the parts outside the CDR3, the full variable domain is NAGVMQNPRHLVRRRGQEARLRCSPMKGHSHVYWYRQLPEEGLKFMVYLQKENIIDESGMPKERFSAEFPKEGPSILRIQQVVRGDSAAYFCASSPPRQGGDTIYFGEGSWLTVV.

As DNA, the CDR3 is TGCGCCAGCAGCCAAGGACACACCATGAACACTGAAGCTTTCTTT. Amino acids: CASSQGHTMNTEAFF. The gene calls are TRBV4-1 and TRBJ1-1; no reliable D call. The CDR3 has 15 amino acids. V was cut by 1 base and J by 0 bases, with 9 bases left in between. Per germline, CDR1 MGHRA and CDR2 YSYEKL.

V gene TRBV7-9 combines with J gene TRBJ2-1, with TRBD1 identical over 7 bases. Germline values: CDR1 SEHNR, CDR2 FQNEAQ (reference sequence). CDR3 length: 14 residues. Trimming cost V 5 bases and J 4 bases; bases outside gene matches: 5. CDR3 protein: CASSQQGSYNEQFF. The DNA of the CDR3 is TGTGCCAGCAGCCAACAGGGGTCGTACAATGAGCAGTTCTTC.

This chain joins TRBV15 and TRBJ1-5; tentatively, D is TRBD1 (5 bases). The V and J ends lost 0 bases and 6 bases respectively, with 15 bases between them. This CDR3 region has 16 residues. Germline CDR1 and CDR2: LNHNV and YYDKDF (reference sequence). The CDR3 region has the DNA TGTGCCACCAGCAGAGATGGAAGGGGATTAAGTCAGCCCCAGCATTTT. This sequence encodes CATSRDGRGLSQPQHF.

V usage is TRBV19 and J usage is TRBJ1-6; no clear D gene. CDR1 LNHDA and CDR2 SQIVND come from the germline V gene (reference sequence). This CDR3 has 13 residues. V was shortened by 1 base and J by 7 bases, with 5 bases between the two germline ends. The DNA for the CDR3 is TGTGCCAGTAGTATAGGGGAGAATTCACCCCTCCACTTT. Translation: CASSIGENSPLHF.

The V call is TRBV23-1, the J call TRBJ1-4; perhaps TRBD1 as D (6 bases). TRBV23-1 is an open reading frame, and its role is uncertain. The CDR3 totals 16 residues. The V end lost 3 bases, the J end lost 6 bases, and 17 bases lay between the germline ends. CDR3 sequence (DNA): TGCGCCAGCAGTCATACCACGAACAGGGTCCATGAAAAACTGTTTTTT. This gives the protein CASSHTTNRVHEKLFF.

The V and J genes are TRBV29-1 and TRBJ2-1; TRBD2 agrees at 9 bases. Looked up from germline, CDR1 is SQVTM and CDR2 is ANQGSEA. The CDR3 spans 15 residues. V lost 4 bases to trimming and J lost 4 bases; unmatched junction nucleotides: 8. The CDR3 region is CSVGKAGGSYNEQFF. The CDR3 DNA is TGCAGCGTTGGTAAAGCGGGAGGTTCGTACAATGAGCAGTTCTTC.

V gene TRBV5-1 combines with J gene TRBJ2-3, with D possibly matching TRBD1 (6 bases). The CDR3 runs 16 residues. Trimming took 0 bases from V and 0 from J, leaving 11 bases between them. Germline V gene sequence: CDR1 SGHRS, CDR2 YFSETQ. For the CDR3, the DNA is TGCGCCAGCAGCTTGGGACAGGCTGCTAGCACAGATACGCAGTATTTT. The encoded protein is CASSLGQAASTDTQYF.

The rearrangement joins TRBV27 to TRBJ1-2, with D unclear. From germline, CDR1 is MNHEY and CDR2 SMNVEV (reference sequence). V was pared by 2 bases and J by 4 bases, with 8 bases between. The CDR3 is 13 amino acids. The CDR3 is CASSLNSVYGYTF. The CDR3 bases are TGTGCCAGCAGTTTAAACAGTGTCTATGGCTACACCTTC.

This chain links TRBV6-5 with TRBJ2-7; 8 nucleotides match TRBD2. J was trimmed by 0 bases and V by 7 bases; bases with no gene match: 5. This CDR3 is 14 amino acids long. Germline V CDR1 and CDR2: MNHEY, SVGAGI. The CDR3 DNA follows: TGTGCCAGCAAGGCTAGCGGGCTCTCCTACGAGCAGTACTTC. Protein: CASKASGLSYEQYF.

The CDR3 region has the DNA TGTGCCACCAGTGATTTGAGCGGCCGGTCCCAGTATTTT. Protein: CATSDLSGRSQYF. The chain combines TRBV24-1 with TRBJ2-3, with a tentative D call TRBD2 (5 bases). The CDR3 length is 13 residues. Trimming pared 0 bases from V and 12 bases from J, leaving 12 bases between. Germline CDR1 is KGHDR and CDR2 is SFDVKD.

The chain recombines TRBV19 with TRBJ1-2, with D possibly being TRBD1 (6 bases). Germline V gene data show CDR1 as LNHDA and CDR2 as SQIVND (reference sequence). This CDR3 has 16 amino acids. V lost 5 bases and J lost 0, with 16 bases in between. As DNA, the CDR3 is TGTGCCAGTAGTTCGACCGGGACAAGACCTAACTATGGCTACACCTTC. Protein: CASSSTGTRPNYGYTF.

The CDR3 is CASSSWSGREGYGYTF. The DNA of the CDR3 is TGTGCCAGCAGTTCCTGGTCGGGCAGGGAAGGCTATGGCTACACCTTC. The rearrangement links TRBV27 to TRBJ1-2, with TRBD1 as a possible D gene (5 bases). Trimming removed 4 bases at V and 4 bases at J, with 19 bases between. Per germline, CDR1 MNHEY and CDR2 SMNVEV (reference sequence). CDR3 length equals 16 residues.

The gene calls are TRBV5-1 and TRBJ2-7; TRBD1 is a possible D gene (5 bases). Looked up from germline, CDR1 is SGHRS and CDR2 is YFSETQ. V was clipped by 6 bases and J by 0 bases, with 19 bases between them. The CDR3 sequence is 16 residues long. The chain's CDR3 is CASTPTQGLGSYEQYF. The CDR3 bases are TGCGCCAGCACCCCGACGCAGGGTCTAGGCTCCTACGAGCAGTACTTC.

This rearrangement joins TRBV19 to TRBJ2-1; 8 bases agree with TRBD1. Looked up from germline, CDR1 is LNHDA and CDR2 is SQIVND (reference sequence). V shed 5 bases, J shed 2 bases, and the junction held 2 bases outside the gene matches. CDR3 length: 14 residues. The CDR3 protein is CASSVQGAYNEQFF. CDR3 nucleotide sequence: TGTGCCAGTAGTGTACAGGGGGCCTACAATGAGCAGTTCTTC.

The chain links TRBV7-2 to TRBJ2-1; TRBD2 agrees at 9 bases. V lost 5 bases to trimming and J lost 5 bases; unmatched junction nucleotides: 4. This CDR3 region has 14 residues. Germline CDR1 reads SGHTA; CDR2 reads FQGNSA. DNA for the CDR3: TGTGCCAGCAGCCCGGGACTAGCCAACAATGAGCAGTTCTTC. This sequence encodes CASSPGLANNEQFF.

V and J are TRBV2 and TRBJ2-1; 8 nucleotides align to TRBD2. The CDR3 consists of 16 residues. Looked up from germline, CDR1 is SNHLY and CDR2 is FYNNEI. Losses at the gene ends were 5 bases for V and 7 bases for J; bases not matched to a gene: 13. The CDR3 DNA is TGTGCCAGCAGTCCCCCGTCGGGGGGGGCTGGGAATGAGCAGTTCTTC. This sequence encodes CASSPPSGGAGNEQFF.

The chain combines TRBV13 with TRBJ2-3, with 8 bases fitting TRBD2. This CDR3 has 15 amino acids. Germline-derived CDR1 and CDR2 are PRHDT and FYEKMQ (reference sequence). The V gene end was trimmed by 5 bases and the J gene end by 3 bases; junction bases not matched to a gene: 7. This CDR3 is CASSRRGGETDTQYF. The CDR3 nucleotides read TGTGCCAGCAGCCGCCGGGGGGGAGAGACAGATACGCAGTATTTT. Full variable domain (outside the CDR3, taken from reference TRBV13 and TRBJ2-3): AAGVIQSPRHLIKEKRETATLKCYPIPRHDTVYWYQQGPGQDPQFLISFYEKMQSDKGSIPDRFSAQQFSDYHSELNMSSLELGDSALYFCASSRRGGETDTQYFGPGTRLTVL.

This chain connects TRBV6-5 to TRBJ1-4, with 8 bases matching TRBD1. The CDR3 has 13 amino acids. V lost 8 bases to trimming and J lost 5 bases; unmatched junction nucleotides: 4. Germline loops: CDR1 MNHEY, CDR2 SVGAGI. CDR3 region: CASGRTGNEKLFF. DNA for the CDR3: TGTGCCAGCGGCAGGACAGGGAATGAAAAACTGTTTTTT.

This chain joins TRBV3-1 (or the pseudogene TRBV3-2) and TRBJ2-7, with a tentative D call TRBD1 (6 bases). Trimming took 1 base from V and 6 from J, leaving 16 bases between them. From germline, CDR1 is LGHDT and CDR2 YNNKEL (reference sequence). The CDR3 extends over 15 amino acids. The CDR3 sequence: CASSQVLRGSTEQYF. The CDR3, as DNA: TGTGCCAGCAGCCAAGTCCTCAGGGGAAGTACCGAGCAGTACTTC.

This chain joins TRBV5-4 and TRBJ1-4, with TRBD1 matching over 9 bases. Trimming removed 3 bases from V and 5 bases from J; junction bases left unmatched: 8. The CDR3 totals 16 residues. CDR1 and CDR2 from the germline V gene are SGHNT and YYREEE (reference sequence). The DNA for the CDR3 is TGTGCCAGCAGCTCAAAGACAGGGGGAAGAAATGAAAAACTGTTTTTT. Its protein product is CASSSKTGGRNEKLFF.

J is TRBJ1-1 and V is TRBV5-1; D gene ambiguous. V lost 5 bases, J lost 4 bases, and 12 bases lay in between. Germline loops: CDR1 SGHRS, CDR2 YFSETQ. This CDR3 has 13 residues. The CDR3 is CASREGTATEAFF. The CDR3 DNA reads TGCGCCAGCAGAGAGGGAACGGCCACTGAAGCTTTCTTT.

This chain joins TRBV11-2 and TRBJ1-4, with 9 bases fitting TRBD1. The germline V gene has CDR1 SGHAT and CDR2 FQNNGV. The CDR3 is 14 residues long. Trimming removed 3 bases from V and 8 bases from J; junction bases left unmatched: 4. The CDR3 region is CASSFGTGNEKLFF. The CDR3 DNA reads TGTGCCAGCAGCTTCGGGACAGGGAACGAAAAACTGTTTTTT.